The sample holds many counts of the clone carrying this T cell receptor beta chain. The lymph nodes were axillary draining lymph nodes from breast cancer patients. From the multiplex PCR reads, TCRdb called clonotypes with MiXCR, one entry per CDR3 protein. The sample comprises about 180,000 distinct CDR3 sequences, about 30% of which are singletons, and approximately 4.2% rests with the top ten. The sample is drawn from a study of breast tumors, draining lymph nodes, adjacent tissues. The specimen was axillary lymph node tissue. This receptor was taken from a female donor with breast cancer. Some clones in this sample may be carry-over from other donors' samples.

CDR3 loop: CASSRGLAGAGETQYF. CDR3 DNA sequence: TGTGCCAGCAGCCGGGGACTAGCGGGGGCCGGGGAGACCCAGTACTTC. The genes are TRBV12-3 or TRBV12-4 and TRBJ2-5; TRBD2 matches at 14 bases. With V trimmed by 6 bases and J by 5 bases, 8 bases remained unmatched. The length of the CDR3 is 16 residues.